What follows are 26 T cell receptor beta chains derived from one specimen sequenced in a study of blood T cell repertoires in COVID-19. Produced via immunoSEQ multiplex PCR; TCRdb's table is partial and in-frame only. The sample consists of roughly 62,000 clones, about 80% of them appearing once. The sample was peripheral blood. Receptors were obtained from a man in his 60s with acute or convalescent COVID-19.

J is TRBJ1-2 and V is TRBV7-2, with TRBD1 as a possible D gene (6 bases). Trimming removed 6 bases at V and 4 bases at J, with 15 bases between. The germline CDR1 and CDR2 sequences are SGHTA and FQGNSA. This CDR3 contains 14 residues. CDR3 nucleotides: TGTGCCAGCAGGTCCCCCAAGGACAGCTATGGCTACACCTTC. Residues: CASRSPKDSYGYTF.

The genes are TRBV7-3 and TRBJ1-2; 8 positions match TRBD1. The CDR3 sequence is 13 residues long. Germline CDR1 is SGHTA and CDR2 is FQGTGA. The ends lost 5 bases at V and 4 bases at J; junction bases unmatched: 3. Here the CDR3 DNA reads TGTGCCAGCAGCCAACAGGGGGGCTATGGCTACACCTTC. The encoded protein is CASSQQGGYGYTF.

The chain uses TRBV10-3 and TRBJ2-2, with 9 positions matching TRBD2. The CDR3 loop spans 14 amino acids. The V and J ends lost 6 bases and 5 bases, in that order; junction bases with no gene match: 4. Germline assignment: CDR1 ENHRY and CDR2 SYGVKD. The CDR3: CAIRASGDTGELFF. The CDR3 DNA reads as TGTGCCATCAGGGCTAGCGGGGATACCGGGGAGCTGTTTTTT.

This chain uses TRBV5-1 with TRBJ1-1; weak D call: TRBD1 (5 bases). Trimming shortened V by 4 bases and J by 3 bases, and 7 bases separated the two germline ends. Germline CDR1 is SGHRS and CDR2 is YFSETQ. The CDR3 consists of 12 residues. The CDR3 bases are TGCGCCAGCAGCGAAGGGGACACTGAAGCTTTCTTT. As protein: CASSEGDTEAFF.

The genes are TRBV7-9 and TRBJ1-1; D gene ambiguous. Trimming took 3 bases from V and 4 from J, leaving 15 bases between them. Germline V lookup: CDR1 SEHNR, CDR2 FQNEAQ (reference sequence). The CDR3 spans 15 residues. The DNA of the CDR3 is TGTGCCAGCAGCTTCACACCGGGGATAGGCACTGAAGCTTTCTTT. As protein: CASSFTPGIGTEAFF.

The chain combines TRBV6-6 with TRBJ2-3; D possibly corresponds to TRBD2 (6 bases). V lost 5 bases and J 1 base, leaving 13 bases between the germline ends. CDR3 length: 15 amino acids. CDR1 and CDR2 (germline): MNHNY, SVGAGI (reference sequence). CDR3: CASSKRGEGTDTQYF. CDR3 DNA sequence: TGTGCCAGCAGTAAGAGAGGGGAGGGCACAGATACGCAGTATTTT.

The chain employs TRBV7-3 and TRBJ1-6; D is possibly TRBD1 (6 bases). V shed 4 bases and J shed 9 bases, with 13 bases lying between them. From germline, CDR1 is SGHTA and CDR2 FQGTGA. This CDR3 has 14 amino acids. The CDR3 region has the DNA TGTGCCAGCAGCTCGACAGGCCCGGGTTCACCCCTCCACTTT. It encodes CASSSTGPGSPLHF. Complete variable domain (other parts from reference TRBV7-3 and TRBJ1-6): GAGVSQTPSNKVTEKGKYVELRCDPISGHTALYWYRQSLGQGPEFLIYFQGTGAADDSGLPNDRFFAVRPEGSVSTLKIQRTERGDSAVYLCASSSTGPGSPLHFGNGTRLTVT.

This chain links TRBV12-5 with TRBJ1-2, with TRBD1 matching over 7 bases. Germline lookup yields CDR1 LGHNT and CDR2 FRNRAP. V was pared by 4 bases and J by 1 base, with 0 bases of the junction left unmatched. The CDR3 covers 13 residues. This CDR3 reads CASGWDSNYGYTF. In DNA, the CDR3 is TGTGCTAGTGGTTGGGACAGTAACTATGGCTACACCTTC.

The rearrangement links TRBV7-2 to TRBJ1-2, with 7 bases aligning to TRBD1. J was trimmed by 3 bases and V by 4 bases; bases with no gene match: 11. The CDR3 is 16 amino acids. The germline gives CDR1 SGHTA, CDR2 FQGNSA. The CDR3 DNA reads TGTGCCAGCAGCTCCCAATCGGGCAGGGGGGACTATGGCTACACCTTC. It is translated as CASSSQSGRGDYGYTF.

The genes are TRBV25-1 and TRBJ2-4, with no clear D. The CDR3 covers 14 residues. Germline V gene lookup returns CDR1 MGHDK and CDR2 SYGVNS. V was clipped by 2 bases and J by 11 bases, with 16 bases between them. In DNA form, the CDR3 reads TGTGCCAGCAGTGAAATGGGTTCGATTGAGGTTCAGTACTTC. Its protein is CASSEMGSIEVQYF.

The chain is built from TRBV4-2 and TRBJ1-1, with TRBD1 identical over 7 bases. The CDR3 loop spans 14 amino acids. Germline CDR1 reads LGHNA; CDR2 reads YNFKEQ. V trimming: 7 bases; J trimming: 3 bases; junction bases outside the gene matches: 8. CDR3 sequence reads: CASMRTGYDTEAFF. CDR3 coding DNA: TGTGCCAGCATGAGGACAGGCTACGACACTGAAGCTTTCTTT.

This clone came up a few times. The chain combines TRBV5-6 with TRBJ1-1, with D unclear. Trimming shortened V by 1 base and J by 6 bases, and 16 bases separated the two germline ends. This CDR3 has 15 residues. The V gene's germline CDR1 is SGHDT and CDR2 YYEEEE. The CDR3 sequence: CASSLTSGGRAEAFF. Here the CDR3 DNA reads TGTGCCAGCAGCTTGACCTCGGGAGGGCGGGCTGAAGCTTTCTTT.

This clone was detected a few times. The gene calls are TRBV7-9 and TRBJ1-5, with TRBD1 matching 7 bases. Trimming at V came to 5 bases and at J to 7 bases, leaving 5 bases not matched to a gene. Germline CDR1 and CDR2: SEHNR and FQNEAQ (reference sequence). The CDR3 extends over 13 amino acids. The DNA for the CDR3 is TGTGCCAGCAGCCAGGGGGGTTGGCAGCCCCAGCATTTT. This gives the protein CASSQGGWQPQHF.

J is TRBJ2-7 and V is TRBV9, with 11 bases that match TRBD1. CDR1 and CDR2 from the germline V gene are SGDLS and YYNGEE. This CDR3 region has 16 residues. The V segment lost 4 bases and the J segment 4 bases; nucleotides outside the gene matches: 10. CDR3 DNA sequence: TGTGCCAGCAGCCGAAGAGGGGGACAGGGGGTTTACGAGCAGTACTTC. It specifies CASSRRGGQGVYEQYF.

The chain's CDR3 is CASSSRTSGGNTGELFF. The CDR3, as DNA: TGCGCCAGCAGCTCACGGACTAGCGGGGGGAACACCGGGGAGCTGTTTTTT. J is TRBJ2-2 and V is TRBV5-1, with 13 bases identical to TRBD2. Germline values: CDR1 SGHRS, CDR2 YFSETQ. J gave up 1 base and V 3 bases, and 3 bases lay outside the gene matches. The length of the CDR3 is 17 residues.

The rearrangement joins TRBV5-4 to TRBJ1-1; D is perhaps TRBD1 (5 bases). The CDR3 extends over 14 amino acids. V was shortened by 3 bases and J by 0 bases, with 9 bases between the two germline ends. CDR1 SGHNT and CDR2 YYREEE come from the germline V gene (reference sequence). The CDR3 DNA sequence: TGTGCCAGCAGCTCCAGGGTGATGAACACTGAAGCTTTCTTT. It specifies CASSSRVMNTEAFF.

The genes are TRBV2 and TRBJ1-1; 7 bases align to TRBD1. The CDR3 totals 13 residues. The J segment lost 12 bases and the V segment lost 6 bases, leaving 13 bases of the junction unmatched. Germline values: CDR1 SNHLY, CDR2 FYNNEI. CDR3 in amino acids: CASRKLPGQSTFF. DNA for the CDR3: TGTGCCAGCAGAAAACTCCCGGGACAGTCAACTTTCTTT.

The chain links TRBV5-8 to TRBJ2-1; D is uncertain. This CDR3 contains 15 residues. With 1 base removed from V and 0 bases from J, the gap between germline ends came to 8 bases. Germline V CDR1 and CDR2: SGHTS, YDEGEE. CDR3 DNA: TGTGCCAGCAGCTTGTTTAGGAGCTCCTACAATGAGCAGTTCTTC. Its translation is CASSLFRSSYNEQFF.

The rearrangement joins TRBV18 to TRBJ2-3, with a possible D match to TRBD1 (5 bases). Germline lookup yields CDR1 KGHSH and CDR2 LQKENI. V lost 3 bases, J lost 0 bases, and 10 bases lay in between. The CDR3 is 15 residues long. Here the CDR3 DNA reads TGTGCCAGCTCACCGAACCCAGGGAGCACAGATACGCAGTATTTT. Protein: CASSPNPGSTDTQYF.

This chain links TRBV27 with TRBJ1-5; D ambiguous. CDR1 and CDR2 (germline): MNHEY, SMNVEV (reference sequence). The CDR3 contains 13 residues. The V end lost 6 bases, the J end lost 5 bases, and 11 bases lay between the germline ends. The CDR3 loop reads CASSPTRDQPQHF. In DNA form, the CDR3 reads TGTGCCAGCAGCCCCACTCGGGATCAGCCCCAGCATTTT.

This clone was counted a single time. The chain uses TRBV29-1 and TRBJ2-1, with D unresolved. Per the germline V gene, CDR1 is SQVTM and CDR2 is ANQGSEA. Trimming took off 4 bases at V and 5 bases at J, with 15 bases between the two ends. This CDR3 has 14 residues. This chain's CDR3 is CSVAGSRKHNEQFF. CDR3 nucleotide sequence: TGCAGCGTTGCAGGAAGTAGAAAACACAATGAGCAGTTCTTC.

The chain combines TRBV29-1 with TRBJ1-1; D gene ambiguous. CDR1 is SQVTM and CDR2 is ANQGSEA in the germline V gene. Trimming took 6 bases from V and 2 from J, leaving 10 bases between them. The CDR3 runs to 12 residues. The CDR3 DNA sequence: TGCAGCGTGAGCCTCGGTAACACTGAAGCTTTCTTT. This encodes CSVSLGNTEAFF.

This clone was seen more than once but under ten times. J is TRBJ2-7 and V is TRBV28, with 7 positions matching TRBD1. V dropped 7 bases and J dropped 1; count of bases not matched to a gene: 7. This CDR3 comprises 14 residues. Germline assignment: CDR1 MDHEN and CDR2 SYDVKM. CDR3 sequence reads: CASTKGGQSYEQYF. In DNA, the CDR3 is TGTGCCAGCACCAAAGGGGGACAGTCCTACGAGCAGTACTTC.

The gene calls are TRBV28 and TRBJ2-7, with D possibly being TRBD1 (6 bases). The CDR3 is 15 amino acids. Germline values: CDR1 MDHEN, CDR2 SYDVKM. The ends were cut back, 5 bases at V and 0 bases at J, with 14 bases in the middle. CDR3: CASSLTGTASYEQYF. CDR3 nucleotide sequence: TGTGCCAGCAGTCTCACAGGGACGGCCTCCTACGAGCAGTACTTC.

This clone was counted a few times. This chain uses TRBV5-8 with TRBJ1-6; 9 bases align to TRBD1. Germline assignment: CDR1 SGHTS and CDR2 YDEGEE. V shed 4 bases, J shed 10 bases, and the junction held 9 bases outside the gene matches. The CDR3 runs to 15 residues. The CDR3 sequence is CASSPGTGRGSPLHF. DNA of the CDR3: TGTGCCAGCAGCCCCGGGACAGGGAGGGGATCACCCCTCCACTTT.

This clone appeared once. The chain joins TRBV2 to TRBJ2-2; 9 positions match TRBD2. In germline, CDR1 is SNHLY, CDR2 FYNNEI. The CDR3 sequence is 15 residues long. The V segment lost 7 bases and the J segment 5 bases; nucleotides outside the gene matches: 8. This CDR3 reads CASTTGLAGTGELFF. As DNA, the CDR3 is TGTGCCAGCACTACGGGACTAGCAGGAACCGGGGAGCTGTTTTTT.